Included here is one T cell receptor beta chain sequence, with context. Its antigen is still unknown. This record comes from a study of monozygotic twins with cystic fibrosis. CDR1 and CDR2 (germline): SEHNR, FQNEAQ (reference sequence). Deletions cut 2 bases from V and 4 bases from J, with 8 bases between. This CDR3 is 14 amino acids long. Sequencing was performed with immunoSEQ multiplex PCR; in TCRdb, only in-frame clones are kept and a portion is missing. The sample yields tens of thousands of clones, more than 90% seen once. The study's findings and limits: Clonality was generally low (median about 0.0095), higher in the most severe patients. Shared CDR3 numbers were not associated with age, concordance or severity. Monozygotic CF twin pairs shared significantly more nucleotide-identical clonotypes than unrelated CF individuals did.

V gene TRBV7-9 combines with J gene TRBJ2-2, with D hard to call. The TCR originated in a girl aged 2-10 years with cystic fibrosis. Sequences were obtained from blood. Here the CDR3 reads CASSLSRTTGELFF. The CDR3 DNA follows: TGTGCCAGCAGCTTATCCAGAACCACCGGGGAGCTGTTTTTT.